This T cell receptor (beta chain) was retrieved from a study of vaccination effects on CD4 cells after COVID-19. About this clone: Antigen unknown.

V was pared by 2 bases and J by 2 bases, with 18 bases between. Germline V gene lookup returns CDR1 SEHNR and CDR2 FQNEAQ (reference sequence). The CDR3 has 18 amino acids. Viral peptide pool expansion of antigen-specific CD4+ T cells preceded sequencing in the ViraFEST assay. Investigators separated out CD4+ T cells once around 10 days of culture had passed. Each participant received a vaccine that was either BNT162b2 or mRNA-1273, given as two doses. They grew under 2.5 million PBMC in each well, adding around 10 IU/ml IL-2 and approximately 10 ug/ml peptides. Sequenced by immunoSEQ multiplex PCR; TCRdb stores in-frame clones only, minus some. Of tens of thousands of clones in the sample, approximately 82% were seen once.

The sequenced sample was CD4+ T cells from PBMCs cultured with HCoV-NL63 spike peptides, obtained after COVID-19 vaccination. This sequence joins TRBV7-9 and TRBJ2-2; D is uncertain. This clonotype was obtained from a human donor who received a COVID-19 vaccine. Some clones in this sample may be carry-over from other donors' samples. CDR3 sequence reads: CASSLYTPFHNNTGELFF. In DNA, the CDR3 is TGTGCCAGCAGCTTATATACCCCCTTTCACAATAACACCGGGGAGCTGTTTTTT.